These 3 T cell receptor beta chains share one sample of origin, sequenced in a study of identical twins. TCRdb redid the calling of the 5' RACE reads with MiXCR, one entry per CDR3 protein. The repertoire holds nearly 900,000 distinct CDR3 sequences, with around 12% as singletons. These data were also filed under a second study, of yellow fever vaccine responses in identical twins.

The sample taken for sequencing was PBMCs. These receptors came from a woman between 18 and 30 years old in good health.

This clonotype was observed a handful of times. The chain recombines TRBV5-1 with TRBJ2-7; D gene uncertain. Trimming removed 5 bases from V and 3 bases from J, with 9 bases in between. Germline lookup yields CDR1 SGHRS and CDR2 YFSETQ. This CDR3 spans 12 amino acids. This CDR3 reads CASRNDGYEQYF. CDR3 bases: TGCGCCAGCAGAAATGACGGCTACGAGCAGTACTTC. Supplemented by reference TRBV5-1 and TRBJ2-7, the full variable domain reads KAGVTQTPRYLIKTRGQQVTLSCSPISGHRSVSWYQQTPGQGLQFLFEYFSETQRNKGNFPGRFSGRQFSNSRSEMNVSTLELGDSALYLCASRNDGYEQYFGPGTRLTVT.

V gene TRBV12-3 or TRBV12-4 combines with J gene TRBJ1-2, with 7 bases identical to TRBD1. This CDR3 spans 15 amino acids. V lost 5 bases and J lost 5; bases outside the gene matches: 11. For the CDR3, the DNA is TGTGCCAGCAGTACACAGGGGAGGAAGGGGTATGGCTACACCTTC. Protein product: CASSTQGRKGYGYTF.

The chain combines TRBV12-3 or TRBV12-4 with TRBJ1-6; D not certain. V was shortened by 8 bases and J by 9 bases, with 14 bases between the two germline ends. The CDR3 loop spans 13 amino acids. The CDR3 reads CASREGLSSPLHF. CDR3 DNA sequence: TGTGCCAGCCGAGAGGGTCTGAGTTCACCCCTCCACTTT.